One and the same sample provided the 23 T cell receptor beta chains below, sequenced in a study of identical twins. Using its own MiXCR run on the 5' RACE reads, TCRdb lists one record per CDR3 protein. This sample has 700,000 to 950,000 distinct CDR3 sequences, with 9% to 15% found just once. The same sample was also used in a study of yellow fever vaccine responses in identical twins.

Sequencing was carried out using PBMCs. The source is a woman aged 18-29 years in good health.

This sequence joins TRBV20-1 and TRBJ2-1, with 8 bases matching TRBD2. Germline V gene data show CDR1 as DFQATT and CDR2 as SNEGSKA (reference sequence). The CDR3 is made up of 13 amino acids. Trimming at V came to 2 bases and at J to 6 bases, leaving 3 bases not matched to a gene. This chain's CDR3 is CSARLAGLNEQFF. In DNA, the CDR3 is TGCAGTGCTAGACTAGCGGGCCTCAATGAGCAGTTCTTC.

The chain carries TRBV5-1 and TRBJ1-1; 7 bases align to TRBD1. This CDR3 has 13 residues. CDR1 and CDR2 from the germline V gene are SGHRS and YFSETQ. J gave up 5 bases and V 5 bases, and 6 bases lay outside the gene matches. The CDR3 loop reads CASRYGQATEAFF. The CDR3 DNA reads as TGCGCCAGCAGATACGGACAGGCAACTGAAGCTTTCTTT.

The chain has TRBV3-1 and TRBJ2-4; D uncertain. Trimming took off 0 bases at V and 1 base at J, with 4 bases between the two ends. Germline V gene sequence: CDR1 LGHDT, CDR2 YNNKEL (reference sequence). The CDR3 covers 14 residues. CDR3 nucleotide sequence: TGTGCCAGCAGCCAAGAAGCGGCCAAAAACATTCAGTACTTC. It specifies CASSQEAAKNIQYF.

This clonotype was observed a handful of times. V usage is TRBV29-1 and J usage is TRBJ2-1; D is possibly TRBD2 (5 bases). The CDR3 loop spans 14 amino acids. CDR1 SQVTM and CDR2 ANQGSEA come from the germline V gene. Trimming removed 4 bases from V and 0 bases from J, with 10 bases in between. Here the CDR3 reads CSVVAPSSYNEQFF. The CDR3 bases are TGCAGCGTTGTAGCGCCTAGCTCCTACAATGAGCAGTTCTTC.

Remarks on this clonotype: A read error may be the cause here, since a much bigger clone is one base away. This chain joins TRBV12-3 or TRBV12-4 and TRBJ2-2, with a tentative D call TRBD1 (7 bases). Trimming cost V 8 bases and J 5 bases, with 30 bases left between them. The CDR3 runs 19 residues. The CDR3 loop reads CASCAGQYAHVGLTGELFF. The CDR3 DNA sequence: TGTGCCAGCTGCGCGGGACAGTACGCGCATGTCGGACTGACCGGGGAGCTGTTTTTT.

In its sample, this clonotype was seen a few times. This chain uses TRBV5-1 with TRBJ1-2; no firm D call. The germline gives CDR1 SGHRS, CDR2 YFSETQ. The CDR3 is made up of 17 amino acids. V was trimmed by 1 base and J by 0 bases, leaving 16 bases between them. Written as DNA, the CDR3 is TGCGCCAGCAGCTTGAGCGCCACCCGATCATCTAACTATGGCTACACCTTC. It is translated as CASSLSATRSSNYGYTF.

This clonotype showed up just a few times. The chain combines TRBV4-1 with TRBJ2-7; the D gene is possibly TRBD2 (6 bases). The CDR3 is made up of 14 amino acids. CDR1 is MGHRA, CDR2 YSYEKL, per germline. V was trimmed by 4 bases and J by 2 bases, leaving 12 bases between them. CDR3 sequence (DNA): TGCGCCAGCAGCCTCCGGGACTCGACCTACGAGCAGTACTTC. As protein: CASSLRDSTYEQYF.

The chain joins TRBV5-6 to TRBJ2-5, with 7 bases that match TRBD1. Trimming at V came to 4 bases and at J to 4 bases, leaving 7 bases not matched to a gene. Germline V gene sequence: CDR1 SGHDT, CDR2 YYEEEE. This CDR3 is built from 14 residues. This CDR3 is CASSSPAGGETQYF. The CDR3 DNA reads TGTGCCAGCAGCAGTCCCGCAGGGGGAGAGACCCAGTACTTC.

This clonotype was detected ten times or more. J is TRBJ1-2 and V is TRBV5-1, with a tentative D call TRBD1 (6 bases). The CDR3 has 13 amino acids. V lost 0 bases and J lost 4, with 7 bases in between. Germline CDR1 is SGHRS and CDR2 is YFSETQ. Written as DNA, the CDR3 is TGCGCCAGCAGCTTGGAGGGGGGCTATGGCTACACCTTC. This sequence encodes CASSLEGGYGYTF.

A single count supports this clonotype. The chain has TRBV20-1 and TRBJ2-1; no definite D call. CDR1 and CDR2 from the germline V gene are DFQATT and SNEGSKA (reference sequence). V was cut by 0 bases and J by 4 bases, with 16 bases left in between. The CDR3 extends over 16 amino acids. The CDR3 nucleotides are TGCAGTGCTAGAGACCCGGACCGTTCGAGTTACAATGAGCAGTTCTTC. It is translated as CSARDPDRSSYNEQFF.

The J gene is TRBJ2-5, the V gene TRBV7-8, with no clear D. Germline CDR1 SGHVS, CDR2 FQNEAQ. There are 13 residues in the CDR3. V was cut by 6 bases and J by 2 bases, with 10 bases left in between. CDR3 bases: TGTGCCAGCAGGCGATTTCCACAAGAGACCCAGTACTTC. Amino acids: CASRRFPQETQYF.

A word on this clonotype: Being one base from a much bigger clone, this may be a read error. The V call is TRBV12-3 or TRBV12-4, the J call TRBJ1-5; D remains ambiguous. This CDR3 has 14 amino acids. V dropped 6 bases and J dropped 2 bases, with 11 bases sitting between them. CDR3 region: CASSRPGGNQPQHF. As DNA, the CDR3 is TGTGCCAGCAGCCGTCCCGGGGGCAATCAGCCCCAGCATTTT.

This clonotype appeared many times. The CDR3 DNA reads TGTGCCAGCAGCCGAAGCGGGAGGAACACCGGGGAGCTGTTTTTT. Residues: CASSRSGRNTGELFF. V is TRBV3-1 and J is TRBJ2-2; TRBD2 matches at 8 bases. Germline V gene data show CDR1 as LGHDT and CDR2 as YNNKEL (reference sequence). CDR3 length: 15 amino acids. Germline trimming cut 4 bases from V and 1 base from J; bases unmatched to any gene: 2.

This clonotype was observed many times. The chain is built from TRBV4-1 and TRBJ2-2; no definite D call. This CDR3 contains 17 residues. In germline, CDR1 is MGHRA, CDR2 YSYEKL. V was pared by 3 bases and J by 3 bases, with 17 bases between. The CDR3 spells CASSHHLGPVDTGELFF. The CDR3, as DNA: TGCGCCAGCAGCCATCACCTGGGCCCAGTTGACACCGGGGAGCTGTTTTTT.

The rearrangement joins TRBV12-3 or TRBV12-4 to TRBJ2-1; 9 bases map to TRBD2. This CDR3 has 18 residues. V shed 11 bases, J shed 2 bases, and the junction held 19 bases outside the gene matches. The CDR3 sequence: CARCPAVVAGGPYNEQFF. CDR3 sequence (DNA): TGTGCCCGCTGTCCGGCCGTAGTTGCGGGGGGGCCCTACAATGAGCAGTTCTTC.

The V gene is TRBV28, the J gene TRBJ2-1; D remains unclear. The CDR3 extends over 12 amino acids. The germline gives CDR1 MDHEN, CDR2 SYDVKM. V was trimmed by 6 bases and J by 10 bases, leaving 13 bases between them. CDR3 residues: CASRILQGEQFF. CDR3 bases: TGTGCCAGCAGAATCCTACAAGGGGAGCAGTTCTTC.

The chain joins TRBV6-1 to TRBJ2-3; D remains ambiguous. From germline, CDR1 is MNHNS and CDR2 SASEGT. The CDR3 runs 15 residues. V was cut by 10 bases and J by 2 bases, with 19 bases left in between. This CDR3 reads CAISALTGHTDTQYF. CDR3 DNA sequence: TGTGCCATCAGCGCCCTGACTGGGCACACAGATACGCAGTATTTT.

This clonotype came up a few times. The V call is TRBV6-5, the J call TRBJ2-2; D is possibly TRBD1 (5 bases). CDR1 is MNHEY and CDR2 is SVGAGI in the germline V gene. This CDR3 contains 16 residues. V was cut by 2 bases and J by 0 bases, with 10 bases left in between. CDR3 sequence: CASSYRQGANTGELFF. CDR3 nucleotide sequence: TGTGCCAGCAGTTACCGGCAGGGTGCGAACACCGGGGAGCTGTTTTTT.

The chain has TRBV5-1 and TRBJ2-7; 7 positions agree with TRBD1. Per the germline V gene, CDR1 is SGHRS and CDR2 is YFSETQ. This CDR3 is 14 amino acids long. V was pared by 3 bases and J by 3 bases, with 6 bases of the junction left unmatched. The CDR3, as DNA: TGCGCCAGCAGCTCCGAGGGGGCGGGCTACGAGCAGTACTTC. Translating gives CASSSEGAGYEQYF.

The J gene is TRBJ2-5, the V gene TRBV18, with a possible D match to TRBD2 (6 bases). Germline CDR1 is KGHSH and CDR2 is LQKENI. Trimming removed 1 base from V and 1 base from J, with 7 bases in between. The CDR3 has 14 residues. The CDR3 is CASSPQRVQETQYF. CDR3 nucleotide sequence: TGTGCCAGCTCACCACAGCGGGTCCAAGAGACCCAGTACTTC.

The sample holds many counts of this clonotype. Here the CDR3 DNA reads TGTGCCAGCAGCCGGGGTGTTGTCACTGAAGCTTTCTTT. Residues: CASSRGVVTEAFF. This rearrangement joins TRBV3-1 to TRBJ1-1; no clear D gene. Germline CDR1 reads LGHDT; CDR2 reads YNNKEL (reference sequence). Trimming took 4 bases from V and 4 from J, leaving 10 bases between them. The CDR3 runs to 13 residues. Using reference TRBV3-1 and TRBJ1-1 for the parts outside the CDR3, the full variable domain is DTAVSQTPKYLVTQMGNDKSIKCEQNLGHDTMYWYKQDSKKFLKIMFSYNNKELIINETVPNRFSPKSPDKAHLNLHINSLELGDSAVYFCASSRGVVTEAFFGQGTRLTVV.

The chain joins TRBV15 to TRBJ2-1; possible D gene TRBD2, 6 bases. The germline gives CDR1 LNHNV, CDR2 YYDKDF (reference sequence). The CDR3 is 16 residues long. V was pared by 4 bases and J by 7 bases, with 20 bases between. CDR3 amino acids: CATSKGFVGGENEQFF. Written as DNA, the CDR3 is TGTGCCACCAGCAAAGGTTTTGTGGGGGGAGAGAATGAGCAGTTCTTC.

The table lists this clonotype with a few counts. CDR3 sequence reads: CSAREGSLSQPQHF. The CDR3 nucleotides are TGCAGTGCTAGAGAAGGGTCTCTCAGTCAGCCCCAGCATTTT. The genes are TRBV20-1 and TRBJ1-5; D is ambiguous. The CDR3 has 14 amino acids. Trimming stripped 0 bases from V and 6 bases from J, with 12 bases between. Germline V CDR1 and CDR2: DFQATT, SNEGSKA (reference sequence).